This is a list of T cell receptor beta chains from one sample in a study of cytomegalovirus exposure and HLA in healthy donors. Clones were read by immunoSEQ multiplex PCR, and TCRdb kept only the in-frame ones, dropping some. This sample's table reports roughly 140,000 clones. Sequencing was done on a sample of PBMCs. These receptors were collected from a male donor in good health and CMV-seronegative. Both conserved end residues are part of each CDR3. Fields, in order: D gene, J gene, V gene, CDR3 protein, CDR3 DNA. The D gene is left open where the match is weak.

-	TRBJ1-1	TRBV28	CASREGGTEAFF	TGTGCCAGCAGGGAAGGAGGGACTGAAGCTTTCTTT
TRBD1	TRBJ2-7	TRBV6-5	CASSRNKNRGQYF	TGTGCCAGCAGCCGGAACAAGAACAGGGGGCAGTACTTC
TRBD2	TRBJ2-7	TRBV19	CASSLSGRAEGEQYF	TGTGCCAGTAGCCTAAGCGGGAGGGCAGAGGGCGAGCAGTACTTC
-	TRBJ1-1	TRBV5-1	CASSSRVNTEAFF	TGCGCCAGCAGCTCCAGGGTGAACACTGAAGCTTTCTTT
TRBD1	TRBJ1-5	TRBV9	CASSVQTGQGEGNQPQHF	TGTGCCAGCAGCGTCCAAACGGGACAGGGAGAGGGCAATCAGCCCCAGCATTTT
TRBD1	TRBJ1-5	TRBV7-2	CASRLGQYNQPQHF	TGTGCCAGCAGATTGGGACAGTACAATCAGCCCCAGCATTTT
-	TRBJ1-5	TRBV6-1	CASSVRHPQNQPQHF	TGTGCCAGCAGTGTCAGGCACCCACAAAATCAGCCCCAGCATTTT
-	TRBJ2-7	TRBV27	CASSLSVDRVTYEQYF	TGTGCCAGCAGTTTATCAGTGGACAGAGTCACCTACGAGCAGTACTTC
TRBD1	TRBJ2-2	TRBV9	CASSVGTRGLNTGELFF	TGTGCCAGCAGCGTGGGAACCAGGGGGTTGAACACCGGGGAGCTGTTTTTT
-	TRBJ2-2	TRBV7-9	CASSLSEITGELFF	TGTGCCAGCAGCCTAAGTGAGATCACCGGGGAGCTGTTTTTT
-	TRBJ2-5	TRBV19	CASSIAVPETQYF	TGTGCCAGTAGTATAGCAGTCCCGGAGACCCAGTACTTC
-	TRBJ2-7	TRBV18	CASSPVNINAEQYF	TGTGCCAGCTCACCAGTCAACATAAATGCCGAGCAGTACTTC
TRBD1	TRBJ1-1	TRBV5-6	CASSFGTGDEAFF	TGTGCCAGCAGTTTCGGGACAGGTGACGAAGCTTTCTTT
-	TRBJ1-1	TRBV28	CASHWGLEAFF	TGTGCCAGCCATTGGGGACTAGAAGCTTTCTTT
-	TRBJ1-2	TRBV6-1	CASSEIRSYTF	TGTGCCAGCAGTGAAATCAGGAGCTACACCTTC
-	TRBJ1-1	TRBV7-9	CASSLGLENTEAFF	TGTGCCAGCAGCTTGGGACTTGAGAACACTGAAGCTTTCTTT
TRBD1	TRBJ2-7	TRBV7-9	CASSTGTGSYEQYF	TGTGCCAGCAGCACCGGGACAGGGTCCTACGAGCAGTACTTC
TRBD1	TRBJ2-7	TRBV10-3	CAIRGGQATGEQYF	TGTGCCATCAGAGGTGGACAGGCAACAGGCGAGCAGTACTTC
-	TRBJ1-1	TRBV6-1	CASSEQGNTEAFF	TGTGCCAGCAGTGAACAGGGGAACACTGAAGCTTTCTTT
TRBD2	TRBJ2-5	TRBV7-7	CASSPTSGVETQYF	TGTGCTAGCAGCCCGACTAGCGGCGTGGAGACCCAGTACTTC
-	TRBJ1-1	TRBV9	CASSEQGNTEAFF	TGTGCCAGCAGCGAACAGGGGAACACTGAAGCTTTCTTT
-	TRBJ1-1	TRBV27	CASGGARDTEAFF	TGTGCCAGCGGAGGGGCGAGGGACACTGAAGCTTTCTTT
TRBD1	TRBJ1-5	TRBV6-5	CASTPTGVNQPQHF	TGTGCCAGCACCCCTACAGGGGTCAATCAGCCCCAGCATTTT
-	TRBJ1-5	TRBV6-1	CASVRQSNQPQHF	TGTGCCAGCGTCAGACAGAGCAATCAGCCCCAGCATTTT
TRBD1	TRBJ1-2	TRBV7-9	CASSLAHPRQGADGYTF	TGTGCCAGCAGCTTAGCCCACCCGCGACAGGGGGCAGATGGCTACACCTTC
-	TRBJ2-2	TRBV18	CASSSLLAGTGELFF	TGTGCCAGCTCAAGTCTTTTGGCGGGGACCGGGGAGCTGTTTTTT
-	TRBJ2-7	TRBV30	CAWSKGVAYEQYF	TGTGCCTGGAGCAAGGGGGTAGCCTACGAGCAGTACTTC
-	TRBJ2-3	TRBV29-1	CSVVPRVITDTQYF	TGCAGCGTTGTACCCAGGGTTATAACAGATACGCAGTATTTT
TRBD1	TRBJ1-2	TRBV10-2	CASSASLGQGNYGYTF	TGCGCCAGCAGTGCTAGCCTAGGACAGGGAAACTATGGCTACACCTTC
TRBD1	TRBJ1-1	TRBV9	CASSPRGQGGTEAFF	TGTGCCAGCAGCCCACGGGGACAGGGCGGCACTGAAGCTTTCTTT
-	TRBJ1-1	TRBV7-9	CASSLSGDTEAFF	TGTGCCAGCAGCTTATCCGGGGACACTGAAGCTTTCTTT
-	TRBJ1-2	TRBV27	CASSLDGSGAAGYTF	TGTGCCAGCAGTTTAGATGGGTCAGGGGCCGCTGGCTACACCTTC
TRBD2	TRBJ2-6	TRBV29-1	CSVAGGEGANVLTF	TGCAGCGTTGCGGGAGGGGAAGGGGCCAACGTCCTGACTTTC
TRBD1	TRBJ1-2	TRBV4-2	CASSQGQGGYGYTF	TGTGCCAGCAGCCAAGGACAGGGCGGTTATGGCTACACCTTC
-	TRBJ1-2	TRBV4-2	CASSQEQAAGDGYTF	TGTGCCAGCAGCCAAGAGCAGGCCGCCGGGGATGGCTACACCTTC
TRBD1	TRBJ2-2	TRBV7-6	CASSLLQGGTGELFF	TGTGCCAGCAGCCTGTTACAGGGGGGCACCGGGGAGCTGTTTTTT
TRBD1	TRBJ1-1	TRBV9	CASIGTGGTEAFF	TGTGCCAGCATCGGGACAGGGGGCACTGAAGCTTTCTTT
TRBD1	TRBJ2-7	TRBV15	CATSRRRGQGYEQYF	TGTGCCACCAGCAGACGCCGCGGACAGGGCTACGAGCAGTACTTC
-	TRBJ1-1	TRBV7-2	CASSFTRDGTEAFF	TGTGCCAGCAGCTTTACCAGGGATGGAACTGAAGCTTTCTTT
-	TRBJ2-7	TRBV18	CASSLQQGTYEQYF	TGTGCCAGCTCACTACAACAGGGAACCTACGAGCAGTACTTC
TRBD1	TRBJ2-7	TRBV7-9	CASSLAGTGNSYEQYF	TGTGCCAGCAGCTTAGCAGGGACAGGGAACTCCTACGAGCAGTACTTC
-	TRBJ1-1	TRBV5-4	CASSFSGEVAFF	TGTGCCAGCAGCTTCTCGGGGGAGGTGGCTTTCTTT
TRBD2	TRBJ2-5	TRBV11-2	CASSFSGRGETQYF	TGTGCCAGCAGCTTTAGCGGGAGGGGAGAGACCCAGTACTTC
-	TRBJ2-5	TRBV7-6	CASSPPSGYQETQYF	TGTGCCAGCAGCCCCCCCTCGGGGTACCAAGAGACCCAGTACTTC
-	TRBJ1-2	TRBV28	CASSLAVGGYGYTF	TGTGCCAGCAGTTTAGCGGTAGGGGGATATGGCTACACCTTC
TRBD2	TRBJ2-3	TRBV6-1	CASSDVTSGRTTDTQYF	TGTGCCAGCAGTGACGTGACTAGCGGGAGGACCACAGATACGCAGTATTTT
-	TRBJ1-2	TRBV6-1	CASSHREDYGYTF	TGTGCCAGCAGCCACAGGGAAGACTATGGCTACACCTTC
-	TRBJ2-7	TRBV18	CASSPLPTSYEQYF	TGTGCCAGCTCACCATTGCCCACTTCGTACGAGCAGTACTTC
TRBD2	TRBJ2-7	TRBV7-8	CASSPRTSGSYEQYF	TGTGCCAGCAGCCCCCGGACTAGCGGTTCCTACGAGCAGTACTTC
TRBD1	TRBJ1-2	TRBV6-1	CASSRDRWVFGGYTF	TGTGCCAGCAGCCGGGACAGGTGGGTTTTCGGTGGCTACACCTTC
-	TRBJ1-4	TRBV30	CAWSFGVSTNEKLFF	TGTGCCTGGAGTTTCGGGGTCTCAACTAATGAAAAACTGTTTTTT
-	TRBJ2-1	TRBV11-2	CASSSPLGGAKNNEQFF	TGTGCCAGCAGCTCCCCCCTGGGGGGGGCGAAAAACAATGAGCAGTTCTTC
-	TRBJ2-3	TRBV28	CASTSPPDTQYF	TGTGCCAGCACCTCCCCCCCAGATACGCAGTATTTT
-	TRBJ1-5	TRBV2	CASSDGVGNQPQHF	TGTGCCAGCAGCGACGGGGTTGGCAATCAGCCCCAGCATTTT
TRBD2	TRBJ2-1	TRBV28	CASSWFSGSRLYNEQFF	TGTGCCAGCAGTTGGTTTAGCGGGAGCCGGCTTTACAATGAGCAGTTCTTC
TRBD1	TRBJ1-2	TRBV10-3	CAISERQGAFYGYTF	TGTGCCATCAGTGAGCGACAGGGGGCTTTCTATGGCTACACCTTC
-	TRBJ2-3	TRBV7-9	CASSSGTSVTDTQYF	TGTGCCAGCAGCTCCGGGACAAGCGTCACAGATACGCAGTATTTT
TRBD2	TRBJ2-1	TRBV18	CASSPAGGNEQFF	TGTGCCAGCTCACCAGCGGGAGGCAATGAGCAGTTCTTC
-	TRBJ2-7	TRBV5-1	CASSLAGSSYEQYF	TGCGCCAGCAGCTTGGCCGGTAGCTCCTACGAGCAGTACTTC
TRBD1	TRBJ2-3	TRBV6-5	CASSHEWTGTDTQYF	TGTGCCAGCAGCCACGAGTGGACAGGGACAGATACGCAGTATTTT